This T cell receptor (beta chain) was observed in a study of T cell responses to AZD1222 COVID-19 vaccine. The V end was cut by 6 bases, the J end by 2 bases, with 11 bases between. Per the germline V gene, CDR1 is MNHEY and CDR2 is SVGAGI. The CDR3 covers 13 residues. Only in-frame clones appear in the TCRdb table, and some are missing; sequencing was by immunoSEQ multiplex PCR. The table records roughly 130,000 clones, roughly 90% of them present only once. The chain couples TRBV6-5 to TRBJ2-7; no clear D gene. The material sequenced was peripheral blood, taken on day 0 of AZD1222 vaccination. This TCR was recovered from an adult in good health. This CDR3 reads CASSSASTYEQYF. The DNA of the CDR3 is TGTGCCAGCAGCTCGGCGTCAACCTACGAGCAGTACTTC.